The clone carrying this TCR beta chain was picked up a small number of times. The entry originates in a study of control samples from healthy donors and cancer patients. Libraries were prepared by immunoSEQ multiplex PCR; TCRdb keeps only in-frame clonotypes and omits some of them. This table holds tens of thousands of clones, more than 70% found once. Germline loops: CDR1 GTSNPN, CDR2 SVGIG (reference sequence). Trimming left V 0 bases short and J 1 base short, with 12 bases between. This CDR3 spans 15 amino acids. The genes are TRBV30 and TRBJ1-1; a weak D match, TRBD1 (5 bases). Material: blood. The source of this sequence is a man over 45 in good health. CDR3 loop: CAWSVLGQKNTEAFF. The CDR3 bases are TGTGCCTGGAGTGTACTCGGACAAAAGAACACTGAAGCTTTCTTT.